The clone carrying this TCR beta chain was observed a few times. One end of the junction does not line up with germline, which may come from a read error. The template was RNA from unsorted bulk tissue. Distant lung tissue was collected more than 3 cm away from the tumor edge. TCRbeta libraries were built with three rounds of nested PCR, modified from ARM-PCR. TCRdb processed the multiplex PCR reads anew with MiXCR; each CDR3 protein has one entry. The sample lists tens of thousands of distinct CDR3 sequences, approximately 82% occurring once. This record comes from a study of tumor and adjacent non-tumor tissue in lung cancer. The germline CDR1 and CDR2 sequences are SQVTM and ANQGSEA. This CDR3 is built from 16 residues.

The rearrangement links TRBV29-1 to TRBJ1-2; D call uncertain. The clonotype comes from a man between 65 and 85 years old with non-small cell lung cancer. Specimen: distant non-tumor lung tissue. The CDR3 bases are TGCAGCGATGTCTCCTATCAATCCTCGGGAGAAGATGGCTACACATTC. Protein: CSDVSYQSSGEDGYTF.